This TCR beta chain was identified in a study of T cell responses to AZD1222 COVID-19 vaccine. CDR1 is SGHVS, CDR2 FNYEAQ, per germline. The CDR3 contains 16 residues. V shed 4 bases, J shed 2 bases, and the junction held 8 bases outside the gene matches. Measured with immunoSEQ multiplex PCR; TCRdb has only the in-frame clones, and not every one. The sample holds 150,000 to 180,000 clones, roughly nine tenths seen once. This sequence joins TRBV7-6 and TRBJ1-1; 9 bases fit TRBD1. The receptor comes from an adult in good health. This material consisted of peripheral blood, taken on day 0 of MenACWY control vaccination. CDR3 residues: CASSWTTGGGNTEAFF. The CDR3 coding sequence is TGTGCCAGCAGCTGGACAACAGGGGGCGGAAACACTGAAGCTTTCTTT.